This paragraph reports one T cell receptor beta chain. It has no known antigen specificity. Base quality data are lacking; no much larger clone is found one base away. During colonoscopy, one to two pinch biopsies were obtained from the rectum for research purposes. Ulcerative colitis patients had received no immunosuppressive medication before the diagnostic colonoscopy. Before DNA isolation, rectal biopsies were subjected to proteinase K digestion. The Wizard kit (Promega) was used to extract genomic DNA from the blood and intestinal samples. Rearranged CDR3 beta regions were amplified from genomic DNA with multiplex V and J primers using the immunoSEQ TRB Survey service. To keep sequencing depth the same across samples, survey-level depth of up to 500,000 reads per sample was applied. Libraries were purified, pooled and sequenced on Illumina technology. Per the source publication's procedure: Productive clonality, sample overlap, pairwise scatters, CDR3 beta length, V/D/J gene usage and productiveness were assessed with immunoSEQ online tools. Calculated diversity was defined as the number of unique rearrangements divided by total templates, multiplied by 100, and Shannon and Simpson indices were computed as well. Principal component analysis was performed on Z-score normalized data with the R prcomp function and the ggbiplot package. Morisita's index was used to quantify the clonal overlap between blood and rectum within each subject. As stored in TCRdb, this immuneACCESS dataset retains in-frame rearrangements with V and J assigned. A fraction of the clones does not appear; measured against another copy, unresolved V genes explain less than half of the discrepancy, and the remainder lacks a known reason. The V and J calls and the clone size are those of that table, but D and trimming were determined from the DNA. Here the sample has 35,000 or so clones; approximately 73% occur a single time. The ten largest clonotypes hold 0.7% to 0.95% of the sample.

This entry comes from a study of pediatric ulcerative colitis (dated by TCRdb to about 2019). As for the study more broadly: Among the ulcerative colitis patients, about seven had pancolitis and two had left-sided colitis, and histology in every patient was consistent with ulcerative colitis. From nine newly diagnosed, treatment-naive pediatric ulcerative colitis patients and a few non-IBD control children, paired blood and rectal samples were collected. By Pediatric Ulcerative Colitis Activity Index, a couple of patients had mild disease, four had moderate disease and three had acute severe colitis. What the work shows at the level of the full study, not this receptor alone: Rectal pinch biopsies may have included blood-derived T cells, especially in patients with overt colitis. Two rectal CDR3 clonotypes were detected in all ulcerative colitis patients and were not detected in any of the controls. For technical reasons, substantially fewer templates were yielded by the blood samples of two patients, and these blood samples were excluded from blood-rectal overlap analysis. Clonal overlap between a subject's own blood and rectum was significantly greater in ulcerative colitis patients than in controls, which suggests more T cell trafficking to inflamed tissue. Controls, mild-moderate and acute severe colitis patients were separated by rectal repertoire features, and reduced rectal diversity due to clonal expansions was observed in acute severe colitis. Because repertoires were derived from total lymphocyte DNA, patterns in rare subsets such as regulatory T cells may not have been reflected. The healthy control group was small, with only a few individuals.

Sequences MNHEY (CDR1) and SMNVEV (CDR2) are obtained from the germline V gene (reference sequence). At the junction V is shortened by 4 bases and J by 0 bases, with 10 bases in between. Measured from the cysteine to the phenylalanine, the CDR3 is 15 residues long. Only CDR3 DNA is held: 45 bases, read in frame from base 1. The receptor chain draws on TRBV27 and TRBJ2-1, with the identity of the D gene unclear. Sequencing input: gut tissue. This TCR derives from a boy younger than 18 with moderate ulcerative colitis. The DNA sequence is as follows: TGTGCCAGCAGTTCCGACCCTTACTCCTACAATGAGCAGTTCTTC. Its translation reads: CASSSDPYSYNEQFF.